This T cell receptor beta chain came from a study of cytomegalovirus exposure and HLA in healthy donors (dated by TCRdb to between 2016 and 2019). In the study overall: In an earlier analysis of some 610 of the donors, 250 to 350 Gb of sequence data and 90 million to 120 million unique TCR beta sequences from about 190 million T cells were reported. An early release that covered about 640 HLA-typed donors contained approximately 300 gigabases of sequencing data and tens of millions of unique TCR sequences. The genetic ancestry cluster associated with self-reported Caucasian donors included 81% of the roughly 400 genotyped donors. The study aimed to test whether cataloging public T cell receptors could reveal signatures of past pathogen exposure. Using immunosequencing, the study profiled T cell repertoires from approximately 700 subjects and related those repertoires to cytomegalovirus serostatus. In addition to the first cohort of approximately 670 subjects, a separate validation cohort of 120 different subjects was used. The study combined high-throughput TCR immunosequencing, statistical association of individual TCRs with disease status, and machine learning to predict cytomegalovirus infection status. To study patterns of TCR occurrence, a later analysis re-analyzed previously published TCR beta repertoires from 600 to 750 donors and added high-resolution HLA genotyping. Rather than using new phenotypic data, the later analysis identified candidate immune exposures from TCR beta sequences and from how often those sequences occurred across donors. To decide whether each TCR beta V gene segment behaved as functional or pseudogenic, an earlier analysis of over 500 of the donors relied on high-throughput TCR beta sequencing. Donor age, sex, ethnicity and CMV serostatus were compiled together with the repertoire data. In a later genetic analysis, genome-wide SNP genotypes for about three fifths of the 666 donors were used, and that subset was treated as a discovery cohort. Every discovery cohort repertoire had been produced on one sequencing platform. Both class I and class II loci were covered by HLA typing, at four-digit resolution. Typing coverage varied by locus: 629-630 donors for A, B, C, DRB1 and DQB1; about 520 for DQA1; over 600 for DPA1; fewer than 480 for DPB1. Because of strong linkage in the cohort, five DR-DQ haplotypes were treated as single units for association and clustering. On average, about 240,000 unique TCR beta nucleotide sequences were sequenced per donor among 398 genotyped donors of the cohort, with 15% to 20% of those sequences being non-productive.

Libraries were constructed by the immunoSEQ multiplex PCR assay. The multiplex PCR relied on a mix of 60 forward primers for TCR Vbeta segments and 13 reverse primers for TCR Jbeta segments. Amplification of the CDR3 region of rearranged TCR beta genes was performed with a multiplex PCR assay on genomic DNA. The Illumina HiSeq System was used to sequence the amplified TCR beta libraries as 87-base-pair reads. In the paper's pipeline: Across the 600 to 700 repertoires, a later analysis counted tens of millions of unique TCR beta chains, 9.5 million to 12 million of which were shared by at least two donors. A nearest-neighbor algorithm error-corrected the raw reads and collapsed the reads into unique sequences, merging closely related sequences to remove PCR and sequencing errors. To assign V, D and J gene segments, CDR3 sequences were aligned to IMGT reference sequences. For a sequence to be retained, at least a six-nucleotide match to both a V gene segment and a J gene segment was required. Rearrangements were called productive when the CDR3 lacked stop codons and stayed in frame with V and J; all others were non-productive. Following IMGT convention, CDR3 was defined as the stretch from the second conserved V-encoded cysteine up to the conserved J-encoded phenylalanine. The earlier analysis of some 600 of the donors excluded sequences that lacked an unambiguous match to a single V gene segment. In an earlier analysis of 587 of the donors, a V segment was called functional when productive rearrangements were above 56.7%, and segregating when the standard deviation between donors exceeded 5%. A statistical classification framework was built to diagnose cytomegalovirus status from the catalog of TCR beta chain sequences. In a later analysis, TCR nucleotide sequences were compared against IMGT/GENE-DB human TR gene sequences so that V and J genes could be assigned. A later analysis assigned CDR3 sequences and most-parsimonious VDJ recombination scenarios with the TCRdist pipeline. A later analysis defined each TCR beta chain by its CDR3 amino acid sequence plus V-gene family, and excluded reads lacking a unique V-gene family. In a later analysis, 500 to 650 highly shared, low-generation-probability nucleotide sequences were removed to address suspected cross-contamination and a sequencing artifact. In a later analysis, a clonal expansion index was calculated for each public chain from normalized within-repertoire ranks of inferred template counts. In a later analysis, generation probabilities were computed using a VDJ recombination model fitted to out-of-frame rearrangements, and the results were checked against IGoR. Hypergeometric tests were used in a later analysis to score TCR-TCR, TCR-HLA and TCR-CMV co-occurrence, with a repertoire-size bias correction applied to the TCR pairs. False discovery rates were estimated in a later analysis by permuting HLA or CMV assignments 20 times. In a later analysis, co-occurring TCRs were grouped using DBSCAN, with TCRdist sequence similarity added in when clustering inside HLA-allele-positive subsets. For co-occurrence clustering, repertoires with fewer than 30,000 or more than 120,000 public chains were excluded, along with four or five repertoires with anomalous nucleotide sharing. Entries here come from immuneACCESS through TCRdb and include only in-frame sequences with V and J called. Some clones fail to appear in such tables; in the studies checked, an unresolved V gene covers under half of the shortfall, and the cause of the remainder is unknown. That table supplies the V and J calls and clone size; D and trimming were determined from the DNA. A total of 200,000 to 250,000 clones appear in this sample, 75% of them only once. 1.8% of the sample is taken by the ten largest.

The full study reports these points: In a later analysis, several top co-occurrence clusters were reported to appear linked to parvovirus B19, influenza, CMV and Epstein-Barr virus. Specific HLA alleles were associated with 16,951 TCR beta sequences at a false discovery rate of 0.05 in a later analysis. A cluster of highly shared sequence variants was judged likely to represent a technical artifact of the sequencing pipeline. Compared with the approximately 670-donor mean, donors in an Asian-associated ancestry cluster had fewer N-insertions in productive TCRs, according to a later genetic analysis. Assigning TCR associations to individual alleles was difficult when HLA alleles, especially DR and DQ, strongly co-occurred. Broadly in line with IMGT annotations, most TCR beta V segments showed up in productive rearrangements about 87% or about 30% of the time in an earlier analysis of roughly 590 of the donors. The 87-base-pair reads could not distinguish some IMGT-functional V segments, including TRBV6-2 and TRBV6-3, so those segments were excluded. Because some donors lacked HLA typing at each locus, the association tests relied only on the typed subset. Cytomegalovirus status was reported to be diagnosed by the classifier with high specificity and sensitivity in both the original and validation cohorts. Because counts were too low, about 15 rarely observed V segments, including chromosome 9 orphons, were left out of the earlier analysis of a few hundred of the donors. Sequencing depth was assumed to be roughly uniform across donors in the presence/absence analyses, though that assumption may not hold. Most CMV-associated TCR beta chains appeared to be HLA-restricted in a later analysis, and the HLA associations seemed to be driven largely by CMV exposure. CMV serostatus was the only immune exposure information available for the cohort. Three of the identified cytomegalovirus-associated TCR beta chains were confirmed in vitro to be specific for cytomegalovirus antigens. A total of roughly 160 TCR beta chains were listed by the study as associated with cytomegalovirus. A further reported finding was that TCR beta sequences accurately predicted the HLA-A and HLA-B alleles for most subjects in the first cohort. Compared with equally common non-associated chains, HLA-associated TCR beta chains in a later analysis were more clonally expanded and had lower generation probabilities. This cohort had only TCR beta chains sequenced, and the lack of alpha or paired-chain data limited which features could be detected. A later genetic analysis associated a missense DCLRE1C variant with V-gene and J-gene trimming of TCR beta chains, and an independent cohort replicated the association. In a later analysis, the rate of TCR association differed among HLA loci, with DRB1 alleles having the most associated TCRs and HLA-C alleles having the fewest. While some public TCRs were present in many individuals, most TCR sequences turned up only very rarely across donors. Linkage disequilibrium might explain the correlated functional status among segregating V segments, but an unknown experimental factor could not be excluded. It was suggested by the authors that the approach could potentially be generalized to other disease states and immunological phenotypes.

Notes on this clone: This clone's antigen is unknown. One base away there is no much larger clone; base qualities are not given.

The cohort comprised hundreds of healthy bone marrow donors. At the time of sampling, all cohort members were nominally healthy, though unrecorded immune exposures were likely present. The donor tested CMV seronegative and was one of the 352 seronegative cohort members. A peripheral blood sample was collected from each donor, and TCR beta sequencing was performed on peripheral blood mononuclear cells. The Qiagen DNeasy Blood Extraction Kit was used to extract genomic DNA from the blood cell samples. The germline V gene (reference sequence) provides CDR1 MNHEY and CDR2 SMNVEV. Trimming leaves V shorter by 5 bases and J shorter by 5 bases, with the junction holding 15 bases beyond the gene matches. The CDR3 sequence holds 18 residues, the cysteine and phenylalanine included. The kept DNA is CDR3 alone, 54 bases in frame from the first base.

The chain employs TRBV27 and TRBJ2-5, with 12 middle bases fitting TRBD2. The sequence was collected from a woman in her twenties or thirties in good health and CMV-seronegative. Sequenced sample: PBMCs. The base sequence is TGTGCCAGCAGTCCCGCCGCGGGACTAGCGGGCGTTCGGGAGACCCAGTACTTC. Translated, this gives CASSPAAGLAGVRETQYF.